The clone carrying this T cell receptor (beta chain) was recorded many times. Antigen specificity is unknown. Mismatch with germline at one junction end may stem from a read error. Findings of the study overall: Tumor memory CD4+ T cell TCR gene usage clustered with blood and lymph node memory CD4+ cells and lymph node naive CD4+ cells. Greatest tumor Treg TCR overlap was with tumor naive CD4+ cells.

Memory CD4+ cells were defined as CD4+CD45RO+CD25-. CDR1 is SSHAT and CDR2 is FNYEAQ in the germline V gene (reference sequence). The CDR3 has 16 residues. Full-length variable regions came from constant-region reverse primers plus semi-nested Nested Universal Primer A PCR. MiXCR, applied by TCRdb to the 5' RACE reads, yields one record per CDR3 protein. The sample carries over 40,000 distinct CDR3 sequences, 25% to 35% recorded once. V is TRBV7-7 and J is TRBJ2-1; 11 positions agree with TRBD2. Sequencing was carried out using tumor-infiltrating memory CD4+ T cells sorted from the breast tumor. As to subset: memory CD4+ T cells, CD4+CD45RO+CD25-. This sequence was found in a female donor with breast cancer. CDR3 nucleotide sequence: TGTGCTAGCAGCGAGCTAGCGGGAGGTTCTCGTAATGAGCAGTTCTTC. Its translation is CASSELAGGSRNEQFF. Full variable domain (outside the CDR3, taken from reference TRBV7-7 and TRBJ2-1): GAGVSQSPRYKVTKRGQDVTLRCDPISSHATLYWYQQALGQGPEFLTYFNYEAQPDKSGLPSDRFSAERPEGSISTLTIQRTEQRDSAMYRCASSELAGGSRNEQFFGPGTRLTVL.